Below are 21 T cell receptor beta chains sequenced from a single sample in a study of T cells after posttransplantation cyclophosphamide. Assay used: immunoSEQ multiplex PCR; TCRdb lists only in-frame clones, some missing. The sample comprises about 32,000 clones, roughly 90% of which are singletons, and about 16% rests with the top ten. Sequencing was done on a sample of PBMCs. The receptors originated from a woman in her thirties or forties with a blood cancer, CMV-positive, and with a related stem cell donor.

The chain uses TRBV29-1 and TRBJ1-2; D unclear. The germline V gene has CDR1 SQVTM and CDR2 ANQGSEA. The CDR3 contains 10 residues. The V and J ends lost 3 bases and 6 bases respectively, with 5 bases between them. The chain's CDR3 is CSVDSDGYTF. CDR3 coding DNA: TGCAGCGTTGACAGCGATGGCTACACCTTC.

The CDR3 region has the DNA TGTGCCAGCAGCTTGATACCACAGGAGTCCTACGAGCAGTACTTC. Protein product: CASSLIPQESYEQYF. The V and J genes are TRBV7-2 and TRBJ2-7; possibly TRBD1 for D (5 bases). CDR3 length equals 15 residues. V gave up 3 bases and J gave up 1 base, with 13 bases separating them. Germline V lookup: CDR1 SGHTA, CDR2 FQGNSA.

The gene calls are TRBV5-4 and TRBJ2-2; 9 nucleotides agree with TRBD1. Germline values: CDR1 SGHNT, CDR2 YYREEE (reference sequence). The CDR3 consists of 16 residues. V shed 0 bases, J shed 7 bases, and the junction held 7 bases outside the gene matches. The CDR3 spells CASSLGGQGAGGELFF. CDR3 nucleotide sequence: TGTGCCAGCAGCTTGGGGGGACAGGGTGCGGGCGGGGAGCTGTTTTTT. The full variable domain, with the rest looked up from reference TRBV5-4 and TRBJ2-2, is ETGVTQSPTHLIKTRGQQVTLRCSSQSGHNTVSWYQQALGQGPQFIFQYYREEENGRGNFPPRFSGLQFPNYSSELNVNALELDDSALYLCASSLGGQGAGGELFFGEGSRLTVL.

The gene calls are TRBV6-5 and TRBJ1-2, with D perhaps TRBD1 (6 bases). The CDR3 runs 15 residues. Germline assignment: CDR1 MNHEY and CDR2 SVGAGI. Trimming took off 4 bases at V and 6 bases at J, with 18 bases between the two ends. The CDR3 coding sequence is TGTGCCAGCAGTTGGACGATGCAGGGGAAGAATGGCTACACCTTC. Its translation is CASSWTMQGKNGYTF.

The chain carries TRBV4-1 and TRBJ2-3, with a tentative D call TRBD2 (6 bases). The CDR3 sequence is 13 residues long. Looked up from germline, CDR1 is MGHRA and CDR2 is YSYEKL. V shed 6 bases and J shed 5 bases, with 12 bases lying between them. CDR3 sequence: CASRSLAEDTQYF. CDR3 DNA sequence: TGCGCCAGCAGATCACTAGCCGAAGATACGCAGTATTTT.

V gene TRBV7-2 combines with J gene TRBJ2-1; D gene unclear. Trimming stripped 0 bases from V and 5 bases from J, with 5 bases between. This CDR3 contains 13 residues. Germline V gives CDR1 SGHTA, CDR2 FQGNSA. The CDR3 reads CASSLAKHNEQFF. The CDR3 DNA follows: TGTGCCAGCAGCTTAGCGAAGCACAATGAGCAGTTCTTC.

The chain has TRBV4-1 and TRBJ2-3; D is perhaps TRBD1 (6 bases). The V end lost 0 bases, the J end lost 0 bases, and 7 bases lay between the germline ends. The germline V gene encodes CDR1 MGHRA and CDR2 YSYEKL. The CDR3 consists of 15 residues. CDR3 residues: CASSQDGQSTDTQYF. The DNA for the CDR3 is TGCGCCAGCAGCCAAGACGGACAGAGCACAGATACGCAGTATTTT.

A remark on this clone: Sequence at one end of the junction differs from germline and may be a read error. CDR3 residues: CASSYPGLLF. The CDR3 region has the DNA TGTGCCAGCAGTTACCCGGGACTGCTCTTC. The chain employs TRBV6-6 and TRBJ1-2; a weak D match, TRBD1 (5 bases). This CDR3 region has 10 residues. From germline, CDR1 is MNHNY and CDR2 SVGAGI (reference sequence).

This sequence joins TRBV27 and TRBJ2-7, with D uncertain. V dropped 7 bases and J dropped 4 bases, with 8 bases sitting between them. Germline V lookup: CDR1 MNHEY, CDR2 SMNVEV (reference sequence). CDR3 length equals 11 residues. CDR3 bases: TGTGCCAGCACCTACGGTTACGAGCAGTACTTC. This codes for CASTYGYEQYF.

The chain is built from TRBV7-9 and TRBJ2-1; 11 nucleotides agree with TRBD2. Germline assignment: CDR1 SEHNR and CDR2 FQNEAQ (reference sequence). The CDR3 runs to 16 residues. Germline trimming cut 4 bases from V and 2 bases from J; bases unmatched to any gene: 4. The DNA for the CDR3 is TGTGCCAGCAGCTCTAGCGGGGGGCCGACCTACAATGAGCAGTTCTTC. Amino acids: CASSSSGGPTYNEQFF. The variable domain in full, with the rest retrieved from reference TRBV7-9 and TRBJ2-1, is DTGVSQNPRHKITKRGQNVTFRCDPISEHNRLYWYRQTLGQGPEFLTYFQNEAQLEKSRLLSDRFSAERPKGSFSTLEIQRTEQGDSAMYLCASSSSGGPTYNEQFFGPGTRLTVL.

CDR3 loop: CASSLTGGADYGYTF. For the CDR3, the DNA is TGTGCCAGCAGCTTAACAGGGGGCGCCGACTATGGCTACACCTTC. The V call is TRBV7-3, the J call TRBJ1-2, with 7 bases matching TRBD1. The CDR3 is 15 residues long. CDR1 and CDR2 (germline): SGHTA, FQGTGA. Losses at the gene ends were 0 bases for V and 3 bases for J; bases not matched to a gene: 4.

The rearrangement uses TRBV7-2 and TRBJ1-2; 7 bases fit TRBD1. There are 15 residues in the CDR3. Germline trimming cut 1 base from V and 3 bases from J; bases unmatched to any gene: 5. Germline V gene data show CDR1 as SGHTA and CDR2 as FQGNSA. This CDR3 is CASSLGQGVDYGYTF. Here the CDR3 DNA reads TGTGCCAGCAGCTTAGGTCAGGGGGTGGACTATGGCTACACCTTC.

This sequence joins TRBV7-6 and TRBJ1-1, with a weak D call TRBD1 (6 bases). Between the trimmed V and J ends, which lost 3 bases and 1 base, there was a span of 6 bases. CDR3 length: 13 residues. Germline CDR1 reads SGHVS; CDR2 reads FNYEAQ. The CDR3 DNA reads TGTGCCAGCAGCTTGACAGGGAACACTGAAGCTTTCTTT. Protein product: CASSLTGNTEAFF. Looking up the rest from reference TRBV7-6 and TRBJ1-1 gives the full variable domain: GAGVSQSPRYKVTKRGQDVALRCDPISGHVSLYWYRQALGQGPEFLTYFNYEAQQDKSGLPNDRFSAERPEGSISTLTIQRTEQRDSAMYRCASSLTGNTEAFFGQGTRLTVV.

The chain employs TRBV7-6 and TRBJ2-2, with 10 positions matching TRBD1. Germline V gene lookup returns CDR1 SGHVS and CDR2 FNYEAQ. The CDR3 totals 17 residues. V was pared by 1 base and J by 7 bases, with 9 bases of the junction left unmatched. The CDR3 loop reads CASSLGAGTGAVGELFF. The CDR3 nucleotides read TGTGCCAGCAGCTTAGGGGCCGGGACAGGGGCTGTCGGGGAGCTGTTTTTT. The full variable domain, in which reference TRBV7-6 and TRBJ2-2 provide the parts outside the CDR3, is GAGVSQSPRYKVTKRGQDVALRCDPISGHVSLYWYRQALGQGPEFLTYFNYEAQQDKSGLPNDRFSAERPEGSISTLTIQRTEQRDSAMYRCASSLGAGTGAVGELFFGEGSRLTVL.

This chain links TRBV7-2 with TRBJ2-2, with 7 bases identical to TRBD2. CDR3 length: 15 amino acids. The V segment lost 3 bases and the J segment 4 bases; nucleotides outside the gene matches: 5. Germline V gene lookup returns CDR1 SGHTA and CDR2 FQGNSA. CDR3 residues: CASSLGGSSTGELFF. As DNA, the CDR3 is TGTGCCAGCAGCTTGGGAGGGTCTAGCACCGGGGAGCTGTTTTTT.

The V and J genes are TRBV27 and TRBJ2-6, with 12 bases that match TRBD1. The trim removed 3 bases at V and 1 base at J, leaving 4 bases unmatched. The CDR3 consists of 18 residues. CDR1 and CDR2 (germline): MNHEY, SMNVEV (reference sequence). The CDR3 sequence is CASSFAGQGASGANVLTF. DNA for the CDR3: TGTGCCAGCAGTTTCGCGGGACAGGGGGCATCTGGGGCCAACGTCCTGACTTTC.

This clone was seen more than once but under ten times. V usage is TRBV18 and J usage is TRBJ1-1, with D hard to call. The CDR3 extends over 16 amino acids. Germline V gene data show CDR1 as KGHSH and CDR2 as LQKENI. Trimming left V 0 bases short and J 2 bases short, with 13 bases between. CDR3 sequence: CASSPPVRRLNTEAFF. The CDR3 coding sequence is TGTGCCAGCTCACCACCGGTGAGGCGTCTTAACACTGAAGCTTTCTTT.

The chain links TRBV5-1 to TRBJ2-3; 10 bases are shared with TRBD2. The ends lost 3 bases at V and 2 bases at J; junction bases unmatched: 6. CDR1 and CDR2 from the germline V gene are SGHRS and YFSETQ. CDR3 length equals 16 residues. Here the CDR3 reads CASSSLAGGTTDTQYF. The CDR3, as DNA: TGCGCCAGCAGCTCCTTAGCGGGGGGCACCACAGATACGCAGTATTTT.

The chain links TRBV19 to TRBJ2-5, with D tentatively TRBD2 (7 bases). CDR3 length equals 15 residues. The V end was cut by 2 bases, the J end by 2 bases, with 12 bases between. Looked up from germline, CDR1 is LNHDA and CDR2 is SQIVND (reference sequence). CDR3 bases: TGTGCCAGTAGTATAAGGGGGGGGAGTCAAGAGACCCAGTACTTC. This translates into CASSIRGGSQETQYF.

This clone was recorded once. The chain employs TRBV19 and TRBJ2-7; tentatively, D is TRBD2 (5 bases). V was clipped by 5 bases and J by 2 bases, with 16 bases between them. Germline V gene data show CDR1 as LNHDA and CDR2 as SQIVND (reference sequence). CDR3 length: 15 amino acids. The CDR3 DNA reads as TGTGCCAGTAGTCCGCCCGGCGGGTCGACCTACGAGCAGTACTTC. Its translation: CASSPPGGSTYEQYF.

This chain's CDR3 is CASSFQGSDTQYF. In DNA form, the CDR3 reads TGTGCCAGCAGTTTCCAGGGCTCAGATACGCAGTATTTT. This rearrangement joins TRBV27 to TRBJ2-3; D may be TRBD1 (5 bases). The CDR3 runs 13 residues. Germline values: CDR1 MNHEY, CDR2 SMNVEV (reference sequence). V shed 3 bases and J shed 4 bases, with 8 bases lying between them.